This T cell receptor beta chain was observed in a study of human T cells and chemical hapten exposure. Study-wide results and limits: Positively correlated with patch test score were the counts of PT1 expanded TCRs. Sensitizing with DPC caused no change in TCRs above 1 in 1000 frequency.

Comment on this clonotype: The antigen remains undetermined. A much larger clonotype is one base distant, so this may be a read error.

During construction of the library, unique molecular identifiers were attached to individual cDNA molecules for quantitative, reproducible TCR counting. TCRdb re-called the RACE reads through MiXCR, storing one row per CDR3 protein. The sample consists of 57,000 or so distinct CDR3 sequences, around 10% of them appearing once. Time point reported: pre-sensitization, week 0. Treatment defined: therapeutic diphenylcyclopropenone sensitization with weekly scalp DPC. Samples of blood were obtained prior to the application of each patch test. The sequencing used whole blood, collected in connection with sensitization to the hapten diphenylcyclopropenone (DPC). This sequence was found in a woman in her thirties or forties with alopecia areata. Some clones in this sample may be carry-over from other donors' samples.

CDR3 DNA: TGTGCCGGCAGCTTAACCATCGGGTCCCCCTACGAGCAGTACTTC. This codes for CAGSLTIGSPYEQYF. This rearrangement joins TRBV7-8 to TRBJ2-7; no definite D call. Germline V gives CDR1 SGHVS, CDR2 FQNEAQ. The CDR3 runs 15 residues.